The 30 T cell receptor beta chains reported below all come from one sample, sequenced in a study of CD8 T cells in Susac syndrome. Random hexamers primed reverse transcription of about 0.45 to 1 ug RNA. MiXCR was run by TCRdb on the immunoSEQ multiplex PCR reads, yielding one entry per CDR3 protein. Of 400,000 to 550,000 distinct CDR3 sequences in the sample, 75% to 90% were seen once. What was sequenced was CD8+ T cells from PBMCs. The receptors originated from a human donor with multiple sclerosis.

The chain employs TRBV20-1 and TRBJ2-7; D is tentatively TRBD1 or TRBD2 (5 bases each). Trimming took off 1 base at V and 2 bases at J, with 12 bases between the two ends. Germline V gives CDR1 DFQATT, CDR2 SNEGSKA (reference sequence). CDR3 size: 14 residues. This chain's CDR3 is CSARAPEGTYEQYF. Written as DNA, the CDR3 is TGCAGTGCTAGAGCCCCCGAGGGGACCTACGAGCAGTACTTC.

This clonotype was seen once. This chain joins TRBV4-1 and TRBJ2-2; tentatively, D is TRBD1 (6 bases). The ends were cut back, 1 base at V and 6 bases at J, with 12 bases in the middle. CDR3 length: 15 residues. Germline lookup yields CDR1 MGHRA and CDR2 YSYEKL. The CDR3 DNA is TGCGCCAGCAGCCAAGTTTACAGGGTCCCCGGGGAGCTGTTTTTT. It codes for CASSQVYRVPGELFF.

The V call is TRBV7-8, the J call TRBJ2-3; D is perhaps TRBD1 (6 bases). CDR3 length: 17 residues. V lost 5 bases and J lost 0, with 18 bases in between. CDR1 and CDR2 from the germline V gene are SGHVS and FQNEAQ. The CDR3 nucleotides are TGTGCCAGCAGCCCAATTGTTATAGGGGGAAGCACAGATACGCAGTATTTT. Residues: CASSPIVIGGSTDTQYF. Full variable domain (missing parts from reference TRBV7-8 and TRBJ2-3): GAGVSQSPRYKVAKRGQDVALRCDPISGHVSLFWYQQALGQGPEFLTYFQNEAQLDKSGLPSDRFFAERPEGSVSTLKIQRTQQEDSAVYLCASSPIVIGGSTDTQYFGPGTRLTVL.

The chain combines TRBV27 with TRBJ2-5; 8 nucleotides agree with TRBD2. Per the germline V gene, CDR1 is MNHEY and CDR2 is SMNVEV (reference sequence). J lost 1 base, V lost 10 bases, and 11 bases had no gene match. The CDR3 contains 15 residues. The CDR3 spells CAIRPSAGAQETQYF. The CDR3 nucleotides read TGTGCCATCCGCCCCTCAGCGGGAGCCCAAGAGACCCAGTACTTC.

This chain links TRBV29-1 with TRBJ1-4; D gene unclear. CDR1 SQVTM and CDR2 ANQGSEA come from the germline V gene. The V gene lost 4 bases and the J gene lost 6 bases, with 15 bases spanning the gap. The CDR3 covers 14 residues. CDR3 in DNA: TGCAGCGTTGGTCTGCCGACTTCGGATGAAAAACTGTTTTTT. This codes for CSVGLPTSDEKLFF.

This chain uses TRBV25-1 with TRBJ2-2; 10 bases match TRBD1. The CDR3 sequence is 16 residues long. In germline, CDR1 is MGHDK, CDR2 SYGVNS. V lost 5 bases to trimming and J lost 6 bases; unmatched junction nucleotides: 9. CDR3 sequence reads: CASSSPRTGGAGELFF. The CDR3 bases are TGTGCCAGCAGTTCTCCCCGGACAGGGGGAGCCGGGGAGCTGTTTTTT.

The J gene is TRBJ2-1, the V gene TRBV19; TRBD2 is a possible D gene (5 bases). The V end was cut by 1 base, the J end by 2 bases, with 9 bases between. The germline V gene has CDR1 LNHDA and CDR2 SQIVND (reference sequence). The CDR3 extends over 15 amino acids. The CDR3 coding sequence is TGTGCCAGTAGTATAGCGGGGAATACCTACAATGAGCAGTTCTTC. This encodes CASSIAGNTYNEQFF.

The chain couples TRBV7-9 to TRBJ2-7, with D maybe TRBD1 (6 bases). CDR1 and CDR2 from the germline V gene are SEHNR and FQNEAQ (reference sequence). V lost 5 bases and J lost 3, with 23 bases in between. This CDR3 contains 17 residues. DNA for the CDR3: TGTGCCAGCAGCCCGCCTCCGCCGGGACACCCGGTCTACGAGCAGTACTTC. Protein: CASSPPPPGHPVYEQYF.

The gene calls are TRBV7-3 and TRBJ2-6; D gene unclear. Trimming stripped 5 bases from V and 4 bases from J, with 9 bases between. The CDR3 is 14 residues long. Germline assignment: CDR1 SGHTA and CDR2 FQGTGA. CDR3 DNA sequence: TGTGCCAGCAGCCCGCATCCGGGGGCCAACGTCCTGACTTTC. Its translation: CASSPHPGANVLTF. The full variable domain, completed using reference TRBV7-3 and TRBJ2-6, is GAGVSQTPSNKVTEKGKYVELRCDPISGHTALYWYRQSLGQGPEFLIYFQGTGAADDSGLPNDRFFAVRPEGSVSTLKIQRTERGDSAVYLCASSPHPGANVLTFGAGSRLTVL.

The chain uses TRBV10-2 and TRBJ1-2; a weak D match, TRBD1 (6 bases). V was clipped by 4 bases and J by 3 bases, with 12 bases between them. From germline, CDR1 is WSHSY and CDR2 SAAADI. The CDR3 is made up of 14 amino acids. The CDR3 loop is CASSAGVGDYGYTF. The CDR3 DNA is TGCGCCAGCAGTGCAGGGGTTGGGGACTATGGCTACACCTTC.

This chain links TRBV5-1 with TRBJ2-7; D perhaps matches TRBD2 (5 bases). Germline lookup yields CDR1 SGHRS and CDR2 YFSETQ. This CDR3 region has 15 residues. V was clipped by 3 bases and J by 4 bases, with 17 bases between them. The CDR3 reads CASSSGVSVEYEQYF. As DNA, the CDR3 is TGCGCCAGCAGCTCCGGGGTGAGCGTTGAGTACGAGCAGTACTTC.

V usage is TRBV27 and J usage is TRBJ1-5, with TRBD1 identical over 8 bases. Germline V gene sequence: CDR1 MNHEY, CDR2 SMNVEV (reference sequence). This CDR3 has 14 residues. V gave up 4 bases and J gave up 7 bases; unmatched junction bases: 6. The DNA for the CDR3 is TGTGCCAGCAGTTCTTACAGGGGGTCGCAGCCCCAGCATTTT. It yields the protein CASSSYRGSQPQHF.

The chain carries TRBV6-1 and TRBJ2-7, with a tentative D call TRBD1 (5 bases). Trimming removed 5 bases from V and 0 bases from J, with 17 bases in between. CDR1 MNHNS and CDR2 SASEGT come from the germline V gene. The CDR3 runs to 16 residues. CDR3 DNA: TGTGCCAGCAGTCGCCACTCAGGGAACCCCTCCTACGAGCAGTACTTC. This sequence encodes CASSRHSGNPSYEQYF.

The V gene is TRBV27, the J gene TRBJ2-7, with a tentative D call TRBD2 (5 bases). The CDR3 length is 12 residues. Germline V CDR1 and CDR2: MNHEY, SMNVEV (reference sequence). Trimming took off 2 bases at V and 7 bases at J, with 9 bases between the two ends. The CDR3 is CASSLKSGEQYF. The CDR3 DNA reads TGTGCCAGCAGTTTAAAGAGCGGAGAGCAGTACTTC.

The gene calls are TRBV5-1 and TRBJ2-2; no definite D call. Germline CDR1 reads SGHRS; CDR2 reads YFSETQ. This CDR3 comprises 17 residues. Trimming cost V 0 bases and J 0 bases, with 12 bases left between them. The chain's CDR3 is CASSLGGVNTNTGELFF. DNA for the CDR3: TGCGCCAGCAGCTTGGGTGGCGTGAATACGAACACCGGGGAGCTGTTTTTT.

The chain joins TRBV7-2 to TRBJ2-7; D is undetermined. V was shortened by 0 bases and J by 2 bases, with 14 bases between the two germline ends. The CDR3 runs 16 residues. Germline V CDR1 and CDR2: SGHTA, FQGNSA. The DNA for the CDR3 is TGTGCCAGCAGCTTAGCTTCCGGCCCAGGTGCCTACGAGCAGTACTTC. Protein: CASSLASGPGAYEQYF.

The chain has TRBV28 and TRBJ1-1, with D possibly matching TRBD1 (6 bases). Germline V gives CDR1 MDHEN, CDR2 SYDVKM. The CDR3 length is 17 residues. V lost 5 bases to trimming and J lost 1 base, with 20 bases between them. CDR3 nucleotides: TGTGCCAGCAGTCCAAACCCAGGGGAATTGGGGAACACTGAAGCTTTCTTT. It codes for CASSPNPGELGNTEAFF.

The genes are TRBV4-1 and TRBJ2-7; D ambiguous. Trimming left V 3 bases short and J 2 bases short, with 11 bases between. The CDR3 is 14 residues long. Germline loops: CDR1 MGHRA, CDR2 YSYEKL. CDR3 nucleotides: TGCGCCAGCAGCCATGTTACCGAAACCTACGAGCAGTACTTC. Protein: CASSHVTETYEQYF.

The V call is TRBV27, the J call TRBJ2-7, with unresolved D. The V end lost 3 bases, the J end lost 0 bases, and 9 bases lay between the germline ends. Germline V gene data show CDR1 as MNHEY and CDR2 as SMNVEV (reference sequence). This CDR3 is 14 amino acids long. As DNA, the CDR3 is TGTGCCAGCAGTTTTTCCCCCTACTCCTACGAGCAGTACTTC. Protein: CASSFSPYSYEQYF.

This clonotype is a singleton in its sample. J is TRBJ1-2 and V is TRBV19; 8 nucleotides align to TRBD1. Unmatched junction bases numbered 6, after V lost 6 bases and J lost 6 bases. Looked up from germline, CDR1 is LNHDA and CDR2 is SQIVND (reference sequence). There are 13 residues in the CDR3. CDR3 bases: TGTGCCAGTAGGTCCGGGACAGGCGATGGCTACACCTTC. Translation gives CASRSGTGDGYTF.

The gene calls are TRBV10-3 and TRBJ2-3, with 7 positions matching TRBD2. Losses at the gene ends were 11 bases for V and 4 bases for J; bases not matched to a gene: 12. Germline CDR1 and CDR2: ENHRY and SYGVKD. The CDR3 consists of 14 residues. CDR3 sequence: CAVDRGGSSDTQYF. CDR3 nucleotide sequence: TGTGCCGTCGATCGGGGCGGGAGCTCAGATACGCAGTATTTT.

The chain joins TRBV20-1 to TRBJ2-2, with D unresolved. The CDR3 covers 14 residues. The V and J ends lost 3 bases and 3 bases respectively, with 11 bases between them. Germline loops: CDR1 DFQATT, CDR2 SNEGSKA (reference sequence). As DNA, the CDR3 is TGCAGTGCTAGCGGGTATAGGGACACCGGGGAGCTGTTTTTT. Its translation is CSASGYRDTGELFF.

This sequence joins TRBV5-8 and TRBJ2-7, with 11 bases lining up with TRBD1. V lost 3 bases, J lost 0 bases, and 5 bases stayed unmatched. In germline, CDR1 is SGHTS, CDR2 YDEGEE. The length of the CDR3 is 16 residues. CDR3 in amino acids: CASSYGQGAASYEQYF. As DNA, the CDR3 is TGTGCCAGCAGCTACGGACAGGGGGCGGCCTCCTACGAGCAGTACTTC.

The chain has TRBV20-1 and TRBJ2-5; 11 bases line up with TRBD1. The CDR3 length is 16 residues. V trimming: 3 bases; J trimming: 3 bases; junction bases outside the gene matches: 9. The germline V gene encodes CDR1 DFQATT and CDR2 SNEGSKA (reference sequence). The CDR3 sequence: CSARQGDRGWEETQYF. The CDR3 nucleotides are TGCAGTGCTAGGCAAGGGGACAGGGGGTGGGAAGAGACCCAGTACTTC.

The sample holds a few counts of this clonotype. The chain couples TRBV10-3 to TRBJ1-1, with D perhaps TRBD1 (6 bases). There are 15 residues in the CDR3. Germline CDR1 is ENHRY and CDR2 is SYGVKD. With 2 bases removed from V and 1 base from J, the gap between germline ends came to 11 bases. The CDR3 DNA follows: TGTGCCATCAGTGAGGGGGGGCAGGGGAACACTGAAGCTTTCTTT. Translated, it gives CAISEGGQGNTEAFF.

V gene TRBV11-2 combines with J gene TRBJ2-1; 8 nucleotides align to TRBD2. J lost 3 bases, V lost 5 bases, and 9 bases had no gene match. The CDR3 runs to 16 residues. Germline V gene data show CDR1 as SGHAT and CDR2 as FQNNGV. CDR3 in DNA: TGTGCCAGCAGCGCTTACAAGCGGGAGATCTACAATGAGCAGTTCTTC. Residues: CASSAYKREIYNEQFF.

CDR3 sequence (DNA): TGTGCCAGCAGTTTACGGGGCTTTGAGCAGTTCTTC. Its protein is CASSLRGFEQFF. The chain couples TRBV27 to TRBJ2-1; either TRBD1 or TRBD2 may supply D (5 bases each). Trimming stripped 2 bases from V and 9 bases from J, with 8 bases between. The germline V gene has CDR1 MNHEY and CDR2 SMNVEV (reference sequence). This CDR3 spans 12 amino acids.

This clonotype was counted only a few times. The CDR3 sequence: CASSWGTGNEQFF. CDR3 coding DNA: TGTGCCAGCAGCTGGGGGACAGGCAATGAGCAGTTCTTC. The genes are TRBV5-4 and TRBJ2-1; 8 bases map to TRBD1. The CDR3 has 13 residues. From germline, CDR1 is SGHNT and CDR2 YYREEE (reference sequence). After removal of 3 bases from V and 6 bases from J, the junction contained 2 bases not matched to a gene.

The chain employs TRBV19 and TRBJ1-1; weak D call: TRBD1 (5 bases). Germline V gene lookup returns CDR1 LNHDA and CDR2 SQIVND (reference sequence). The CDR3 is made up of 13 amino acids. Trimming took 11 bases from V and 3 from J, leaving 16 bases between them. The CDR3, as DNA: TGTGCCTCCCAAGGGAGGGACTACACTGAAGCTTTCTTT. Translating it yields CASQGRDYTEAFF. Looking up the rest from reference TRBV19 and TRBJ1-1 gives the full variable domain: DGGITQSPKYLFRKEGQNVTLSCEQNLNHDAMYWYRQDPGQGLRLIYYSQIVNDFQKGDIAEGYSVSREKKESFPLTVTSAQKNPTAFYLCASQGRDYTEAFFGQGTRLTVV.

The gene calls are TRBV20-1 and TRBJ2-7, with D unresolved. Trimming took off 0 bases at V and 0 bases at J, with 12 bases between the two ends. The CDR3 has 15 amino acids. Germline CDR1 DFQATT, CDR2 SNEGSKA (reference sequence). CDR3 protein: CSARDRTASSYEQYF. The CDR3 bases are TGCAGTGCTAGAGATCGAACGGCTAGCTCCTACGAGCAGTACTTC.